This T cell receptor beta chain was captured by sequencing in a study of blood T cell repertoires in COVID-19. Study-wide background: COVID-19 samples collected from the United States, Italy and Spain covered acute and convalescent phases.

Followed longitudinally, the Seattle patients had been enrolled during active infection. Germline-derived CDR1 and CDR2 are SGHRS and YFSETQ. The CDR3 contains 15 residues. V was clipped by 3 bases and J by 2 bases, with 12 bases between them. How the authors handled the data: The assay estimated nucleated cells by amplifying reference gene primers. Data came from immunoSEQ multiplex PCR; TCRdb stores just in-frame clones and leaves some out. V and J calls and clone size follow that table, whereas D and trimming were derived from the DNA. The data show fewer than 200,000 clones, about 88% seen once. The source is a woman in her sixties or seventies with COVID-19, enrolled during active disease. The J gene is TRBJ2-1, the V gene TRBV5-1, with TRBD1 as a possible D gene (6 bases). The sample consisted of peripheral blood. CDR3 loop: CASSSGTPAYNEQFF. CDR3 in DNA: TGCGCCAGCAGCTCCGGGACACCTGCCTACAATGAGCAGTTCTTC.